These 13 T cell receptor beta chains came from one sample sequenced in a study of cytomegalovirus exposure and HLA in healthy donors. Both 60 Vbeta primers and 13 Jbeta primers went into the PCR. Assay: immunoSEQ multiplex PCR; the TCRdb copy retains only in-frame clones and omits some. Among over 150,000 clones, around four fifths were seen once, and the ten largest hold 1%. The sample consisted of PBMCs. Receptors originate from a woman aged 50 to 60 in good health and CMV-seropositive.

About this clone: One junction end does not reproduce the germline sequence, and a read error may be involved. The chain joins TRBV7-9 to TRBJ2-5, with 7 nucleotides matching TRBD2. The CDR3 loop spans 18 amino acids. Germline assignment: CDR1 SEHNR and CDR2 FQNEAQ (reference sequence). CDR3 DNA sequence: TGTTCCAGCAGCCCCCCTTCCGGGCGCGGGAGAAATCAAGAGACCCAGTACTTC. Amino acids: CSSSPPSGRGRNQETQYF.

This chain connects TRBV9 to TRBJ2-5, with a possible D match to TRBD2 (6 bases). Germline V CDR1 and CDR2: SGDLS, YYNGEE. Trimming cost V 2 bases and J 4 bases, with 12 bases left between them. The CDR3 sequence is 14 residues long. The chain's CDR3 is CASSVSGVRETQYF. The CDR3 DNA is TGTGCCAGCAGCGTGTCGGGAGTGCGAGAGACCCAGTACTTC.

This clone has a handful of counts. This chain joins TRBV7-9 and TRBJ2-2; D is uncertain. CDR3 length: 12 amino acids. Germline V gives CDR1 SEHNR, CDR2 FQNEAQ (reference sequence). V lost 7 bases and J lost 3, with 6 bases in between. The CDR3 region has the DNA TGTGCCAGCACCCCTCACACCGGGGAGCTGTTTTTT. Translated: CASTPHTGELFF.

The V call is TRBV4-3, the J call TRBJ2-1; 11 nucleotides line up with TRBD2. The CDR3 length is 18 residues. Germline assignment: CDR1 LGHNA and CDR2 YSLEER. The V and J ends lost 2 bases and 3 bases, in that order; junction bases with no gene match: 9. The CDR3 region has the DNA TGCGCCAGCAGCCAAAACGGACTAGCGGGTTTCAGCTACAATGAGCAGTTCTTC. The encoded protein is CASSQNGLAGFSYNEQFF.

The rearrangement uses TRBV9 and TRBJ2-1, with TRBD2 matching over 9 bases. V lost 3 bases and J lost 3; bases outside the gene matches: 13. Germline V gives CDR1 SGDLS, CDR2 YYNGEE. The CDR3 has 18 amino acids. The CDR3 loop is CASSAPLSAGGLYNEQFF. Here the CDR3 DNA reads TGTGCCAGCAGCGCCCCTCTGTCAGCGGGAGGTCTCTACAATGAGCAGTTCTTC. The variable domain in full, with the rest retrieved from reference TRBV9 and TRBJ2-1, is DSGVTQTPKHLITATGQRVTLRCSPRSGDLSVYWYQQSLDQGLQFLIQYYNGEERAKGNILERFSAQQFPDLHSELNLSSLELGDSALYFCASSAPLSAGGLYNEQFFGPGTRLTVL.

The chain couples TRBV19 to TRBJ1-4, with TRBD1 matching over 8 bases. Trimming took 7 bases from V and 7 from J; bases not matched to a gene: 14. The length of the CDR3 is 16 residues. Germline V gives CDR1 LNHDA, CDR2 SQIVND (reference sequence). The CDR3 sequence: CASTRYKDRGGEKLFF. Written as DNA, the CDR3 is TGTGCCAGTACCCGGTACAAAGACAGGGGCGGTGAAAAACTGTTTTTT. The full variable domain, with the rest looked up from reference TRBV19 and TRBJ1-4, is DGGITQSPKYLFRKEGQNVTLSCEQNLNHDAMYWYRQDPGQGLRLIYYSQIVNDFQKGDIAEGYSVSREKKESFPLTVTSAQKNPTAFYLCASTRYKDRGGEKLFFGSGTQLSVL.

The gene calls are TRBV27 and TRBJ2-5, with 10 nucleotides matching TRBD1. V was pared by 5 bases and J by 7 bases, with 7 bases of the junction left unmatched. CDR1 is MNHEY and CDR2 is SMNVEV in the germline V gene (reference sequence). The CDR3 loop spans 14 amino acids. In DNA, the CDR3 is TGTGCCAGCAGTCTCGACAGGGGGCTCGGGACCCAGTACTTC. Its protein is CASSLDRGLGTQYF.

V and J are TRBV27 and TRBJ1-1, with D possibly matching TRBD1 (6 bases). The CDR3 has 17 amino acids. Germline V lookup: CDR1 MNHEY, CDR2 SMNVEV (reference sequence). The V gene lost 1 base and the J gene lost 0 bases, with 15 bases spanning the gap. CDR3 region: CASSLLSPGQMNTEAFF. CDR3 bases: TGTGCCAGCAGTTTATTATCCCCCGGACAGATGAACACTGAAGCTTTCTTT.

The CDR3 region has the DNA TGTGCCAGCGCCGTGACAGGATGGCCAAGGGACACTGAAGCTTTCTTT. Its translation: CASAVTGWPRDTEAFF. The chain recombines TRBV27 with TRBJ1-1, with TRBD1 as a possible D gene (6 bases). The V end was cut by 8 bases, the J end by 3 bases, with 22 bases between. The CDR3 has 16 residues. The germline V gene encodes CDR1 MNHEY and CDR2 SMNVEV (reference sequence).

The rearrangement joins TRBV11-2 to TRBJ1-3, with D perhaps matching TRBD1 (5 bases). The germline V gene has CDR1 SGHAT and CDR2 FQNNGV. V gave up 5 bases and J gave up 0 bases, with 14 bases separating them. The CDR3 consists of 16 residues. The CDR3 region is CASSTRQLLSGNTIYF. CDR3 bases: TGTGCCAGCAGCACTCGACAGCTTCTCTCTGGAAACACCATATATTTT.

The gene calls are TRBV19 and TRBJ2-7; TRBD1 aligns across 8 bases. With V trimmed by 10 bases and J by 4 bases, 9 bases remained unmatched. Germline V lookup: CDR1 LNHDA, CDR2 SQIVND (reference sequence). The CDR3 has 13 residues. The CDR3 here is CATKDRVMYEQYF. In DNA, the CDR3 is TGTGCCACCAAGGACAGGGTAATGTACGAGCAGTACTTC.

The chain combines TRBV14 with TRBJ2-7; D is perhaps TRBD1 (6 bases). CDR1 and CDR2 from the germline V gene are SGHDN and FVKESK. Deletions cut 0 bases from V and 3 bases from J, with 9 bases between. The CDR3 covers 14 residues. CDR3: CASSQDRGYYEQYF. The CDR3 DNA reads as TGTGCCAGCAGCCAAGACAGGGGATACTACGAGCAGTACTTC.

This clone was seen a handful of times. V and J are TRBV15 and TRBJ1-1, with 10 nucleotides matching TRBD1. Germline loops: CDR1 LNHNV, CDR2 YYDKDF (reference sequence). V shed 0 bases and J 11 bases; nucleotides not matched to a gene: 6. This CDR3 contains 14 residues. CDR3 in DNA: TGTGCCACCAGCAGAGATCGGGACAGGGGCACGGCTTTCTTT. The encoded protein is CATSRDRDRGTAFF.